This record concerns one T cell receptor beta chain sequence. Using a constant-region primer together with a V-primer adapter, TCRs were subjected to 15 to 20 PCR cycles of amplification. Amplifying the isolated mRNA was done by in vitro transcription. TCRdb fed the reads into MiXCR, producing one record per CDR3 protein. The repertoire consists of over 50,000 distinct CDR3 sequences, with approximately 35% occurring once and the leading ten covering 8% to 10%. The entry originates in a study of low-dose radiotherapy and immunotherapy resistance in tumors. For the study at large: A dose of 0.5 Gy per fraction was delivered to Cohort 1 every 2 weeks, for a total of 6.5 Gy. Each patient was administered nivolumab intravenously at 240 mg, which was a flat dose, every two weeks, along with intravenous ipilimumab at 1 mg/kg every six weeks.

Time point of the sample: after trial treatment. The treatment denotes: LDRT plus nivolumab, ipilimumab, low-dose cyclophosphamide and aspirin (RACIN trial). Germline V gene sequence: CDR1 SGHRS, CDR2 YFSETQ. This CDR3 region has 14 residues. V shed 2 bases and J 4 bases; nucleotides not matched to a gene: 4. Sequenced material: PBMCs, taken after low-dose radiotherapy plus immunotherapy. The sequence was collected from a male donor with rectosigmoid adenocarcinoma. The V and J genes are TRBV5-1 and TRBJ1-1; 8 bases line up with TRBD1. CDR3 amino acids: CASSFGGTGTEAFF. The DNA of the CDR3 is TGCGCCAGCAGCTTTGGTGGGACAGGCACTGAAGCTTTCTTT.